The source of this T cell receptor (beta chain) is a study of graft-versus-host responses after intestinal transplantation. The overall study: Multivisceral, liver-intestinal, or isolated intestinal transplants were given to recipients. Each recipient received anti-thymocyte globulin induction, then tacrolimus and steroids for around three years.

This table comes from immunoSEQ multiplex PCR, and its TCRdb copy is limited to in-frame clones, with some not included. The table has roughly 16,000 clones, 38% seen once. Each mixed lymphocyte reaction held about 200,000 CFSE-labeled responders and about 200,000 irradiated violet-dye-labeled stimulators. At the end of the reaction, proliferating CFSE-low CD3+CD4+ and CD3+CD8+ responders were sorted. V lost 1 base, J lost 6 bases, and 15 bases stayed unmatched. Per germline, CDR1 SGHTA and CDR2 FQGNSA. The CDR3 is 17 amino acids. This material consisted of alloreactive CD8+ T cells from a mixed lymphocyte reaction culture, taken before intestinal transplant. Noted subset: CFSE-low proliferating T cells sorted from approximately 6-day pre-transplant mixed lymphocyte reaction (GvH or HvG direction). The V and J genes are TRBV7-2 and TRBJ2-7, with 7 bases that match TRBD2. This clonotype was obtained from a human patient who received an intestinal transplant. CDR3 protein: CASSLVGLLARRGEQYF. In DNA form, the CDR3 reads TGTGCCAGCAGCTTAGTCGGGTTACTAGCGCGACGGGGCGAGCAGTACTTC.